The source of this T cell receptor beta chain is a study of blood T cells in healthy people across ages. Germline CDR1 SQVTM, CDR2 ANQGSEA. The CDR3 runs to 13 residues. The V end was cut by 6 bases, the J end by 7 bases, with 19 bases between. Using a J-beta primer mix together with a sample-barcoded 5' primer, a second PCR was run for roughly 6 to 11 cycles. TCRdb re-derived calls from the 5' RACE reads in MiXCR, one entry per CDR3 protein. Of around 800,000 distinct CDR3 sequences listed, about 48% are singletons. Sequencing was done on a sample of blood. The receptor comes from a man older than 75 in good health. The chain carries TRBV29-1 and TRBJ2-7; D unclear. CDR3 in amino acids: CSVAQLGAWEQYF. The CDR3 DNA reads TGCAGCGTCGCCCAGTTGGGTGCGTGGGAGCAGTACTTC.